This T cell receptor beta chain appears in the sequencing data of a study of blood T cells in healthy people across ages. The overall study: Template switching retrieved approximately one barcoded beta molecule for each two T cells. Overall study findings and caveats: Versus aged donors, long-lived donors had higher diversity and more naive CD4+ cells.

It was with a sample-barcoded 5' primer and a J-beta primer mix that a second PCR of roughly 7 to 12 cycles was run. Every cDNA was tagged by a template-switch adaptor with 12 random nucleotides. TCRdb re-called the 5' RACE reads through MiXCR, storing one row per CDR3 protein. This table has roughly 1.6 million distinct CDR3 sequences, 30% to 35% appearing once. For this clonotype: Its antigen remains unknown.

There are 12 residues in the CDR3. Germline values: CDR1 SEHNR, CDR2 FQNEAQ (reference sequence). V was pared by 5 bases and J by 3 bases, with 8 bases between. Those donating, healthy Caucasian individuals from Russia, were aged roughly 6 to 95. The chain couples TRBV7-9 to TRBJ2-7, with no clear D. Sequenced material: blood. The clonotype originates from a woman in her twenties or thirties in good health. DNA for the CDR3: TGTGCCAGCAGCAAGACACGCTACGAGCAGTACTTC. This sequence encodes CASSKTRYEQYF.